This T cell receptor beta chain appears in the sequencing data of a study of human T cells and chemical hapten exposure. In the study overall: 2% DPC applied to a roughly 2 cm by roughly 2 cm arm area sensitized donors. Throughout the roughly 22-week study, diphenylcyclopropenone was applied weekly to the patients' scalps.

The time point denotes: patch test 1, 2 weeks after DPC sensitization. As for treatment: therapeutic diphenylcyclopropenone sensitization with weekly scalp DPC. Unique molecular identifiers were affixed to discrete cDNA molecules within the library. TCRdb re-called the RACE reads with MiXCR, one entry per CDR3 protein. Here the sample spans some 77,000 distinct CDR3 sequences, 10% being singletons. This clonotype was observed a few times. The sequence derives from a woman in her 50s with alopecia areata. Some clones in this sample may be carry-over from other donors' samples. The sample in question was whole blood, obtained in connection with sensitization to the hapten diphenylcyclopropenone (DPC).

CDR3 coding DNA: TGCGCCAGTGGGACAGCCGGGGAGGACACTGAAGCTTTCTTT. This codes for CASGTAGEDTEAFF. The V and J genes are TRBV5-1 and TRBJ1-1, with 7 bases matching TRBD1. Germline CDR1 reads SGHRS; CDR2 reads YFSETQ. Losses at the gene ends were 8 bases for V and 3 bases for J; bases not matched to a gene: 10. The CDR3 extends over 14 amino acids.